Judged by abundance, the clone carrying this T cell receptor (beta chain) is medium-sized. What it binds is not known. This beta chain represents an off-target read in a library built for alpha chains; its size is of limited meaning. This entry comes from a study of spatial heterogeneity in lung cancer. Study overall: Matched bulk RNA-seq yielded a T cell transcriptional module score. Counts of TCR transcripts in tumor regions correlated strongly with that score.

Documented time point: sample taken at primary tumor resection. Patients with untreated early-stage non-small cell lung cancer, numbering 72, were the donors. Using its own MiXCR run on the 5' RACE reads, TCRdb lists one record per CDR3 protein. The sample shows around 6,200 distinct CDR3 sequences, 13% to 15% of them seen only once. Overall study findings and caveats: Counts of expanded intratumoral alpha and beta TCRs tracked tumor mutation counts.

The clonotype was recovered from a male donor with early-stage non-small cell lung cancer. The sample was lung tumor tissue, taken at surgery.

DNA for the CDR3: TGTGCCAGCAGCTGGACCCAATGGGGCACTGAAGCTTTCTTT. Protein product: CASSWTQWGTEAFF. The J gene is TRBJ1-1, the V gene TRBV5-6; no reliable D call. This CDR3 spans 14 amino acids. V lost 3 bases and J 4 bases, leaving 13 bases between the germline ends. Germline V gene sequence: CDR1 SGHDT, CDR2 YYEEEE.